These T cell receptor beta chains were read from a single sample in a study of PD-1 blockade in classical Hodgkin lymphoma. Some clones are missing from TCRdb's copy, which holds only in-frame ones; the method was immunoSEQ multiplex PCR. The data show 110,000 or so clones, with 80% to 90% seen just once and 15% to 20% held by the top ten. Here the sequenced sample was peripheral blood mononuclear cells (PBMCs), taken before the second cycle of nivolumab. The source is a human donor with classical Hodgkin lymphoma. Both conserved end residues are part of each CDR3. The D gene is left open where the match is weak. Size is omitted from some rows. Given values are once, few, many or a class for expanded clones.

V: TRBV10-1; size: -; J: TRBJ2-1; D: -; CDR3: CASSDLSDEQFF; DNA: TGCGCCAGCAGTGACCTCTCCGATGAGCAGTTCTTC
V: TRBV18; size: -; J: TRBJ1-5; D: -; CDR3: CASSPLARQPDQPQHF; DNA: TGTGCCAGCTCACCCCTGGCCCGACAGCCCGATCAGCCCCAGCATTTT
V: TRBV30; size: -; J: TRBJ1-5; D: -; CDR3: CAWATLSNQPQHF; DNA: TGTGCCTGGGCAACACTTAGCAATCAGCCCCAGCATTTT
V: TRBV7-2; size: -; J: TRBJ2-4; D: -; CDR3: CASSLASGTVVRVGNIQYF; DNA: TGTGCCAGCAGCTTAGCAAGCGGGACAGTTGTGAGGGTCGGGAACATTCAGTACTTC
V: TRBV28; size: -; J: TRBJ2-1; D: TRBD1; CDR3: CASRHDRVSYNEQFF; DNA: TGTGCCAGCAGACACGACAGGGTATCCTACAATGAGCAGTTCTTC
V: TRBV29-1; size: -; J: TRBJ1-1; D: -; CDR3: CSVDQNTEAFF; DNA: TGCAGCGTTGATCAGAACACTGAAGCTTTCTTT
V: TRBV6-5; size: -; J: TRBJ1-5; D: -; CDR3: CASSYGDDRPQHF; DNA: TGTGCCAGCAGTTACGGGGACGATCGGCCCCAGCATTTT
V: TRBV18; size: -; J: TRBJ1-1; D: -; CDR3: CASSLTNTEAFF; DNA: TGTGCCAGCTCGTTGACGAACACTGAAGCTTTCTTT
V: TRBV28; size: -; J: TRBJ2-3; D: TRBD2; CDR3: CASSFLRIRTRGTDTQYF; DNA: TGTGCCAGCAGTTTTTTGAGGATACGGACTAGAGGGACAGATACGCAGTATTTT
V: TRBV7-2; size: -; J: TRBJ1-5; D: TRBD1; CDR3: CASRTQGNSNQPQHF; DNA: TGTGCCAGCAGGACACAGGGGAATAGCAATCAGCCCCAGCATTTT
V: TRBV10-3; size: few; J: TRBJ2-5; D: -; CDR3: CASSSWGPQETQYF; DNA: TGTGCCAGCAGCTCCTGGGGGCCCCAAGAGACCCAGTACTTC
V: TRBV19; size: -; J: TRBJ1-1; D: TRBD1; CDR3: CASSIGGRGIAEAFF; DNA: TGTGCCAGTAGTATAGGTGGCAGGGGGATCGCTGAAGCTTTCTTT
V: TRBV7-9; size: few; J: TRBJ2-3; D: TRBD2; CDR3: CASSLGSSGSRTDTQYF; DNA: TGTGCCAGCAGCTTGGGAAGTAGCGGGAGCCGCACAGATACGCAGTATTTT
V: TRBV7-6; size: -; J: TRBJ2-1; D: -; CDR3: CASSSRDTYNEQFF; DNA: TGTGCCAGCAGCTCCCGGGACACCTACAATGAGCAGTTCTTC
V: TRBV10-1; size: -; J: TRBJ2-3; D: -; CDR3: CASSEDGSDTDTQYF; DNA: TGCGCCAGCAGTGAAGATGGGAGCGACACAGATACGCAGTATTTT
V: TRBV7-2; size: -; J: TRBJ1-4; D: TRBD1; CDR3: CASSKDGTGVWGLFF; DNA: TGTGCCAGCAGCAAAGACGGGACAGGGGTTTGGGGGCTGTTTTTT
V: TRBV5-1; size: -; J: TRBJ2-7; D: -; CDR3: CASSLDPGATYEQYF; DNA: TGCGCCAGCAGCTTGGATCCGGGGGCGACCTACGAGCAGTACTTC
V: TRBV5-8; size: -; J: TRBJ2-2; D: -; CDR3: CASSFYSGMGTGELFF; DNA: TGTGCCAGCAGCTTTTATTCCGGGATGGGGACCGGGGAGCTGTTTTTT
V: TRBV6-5; size: -; J: TRBJ2-1; D: -; CDR3: CASSYSMGGIRNEQFF; DNA: TGTGCCAGCAGTTACTCGATGGGGGGTATAAGGAATGAGCAGTTCTTC
V: TRBV4-3; size: once; J: TRBJ2-3; D: TRBD2; CDR3: CASSQDAGGGDTQYF; DNA: TGCGCCAGCAGCCAAGATGCGGGAGGGGGGGATACGCAGTATTTT
V: TRBV6-1; size: -; J: TRBJ2-1; D: -; CDR3: CASSAGGSYNEQFF; DNA: TGTGCCAGCAGTGCAGGAGGCTCCTACAATGAGCAGTTCTTC
V: TRBV30; size: -; J: TRBJ1-2; D: -; CDR3: CAWAPEGVNYGYTF; DNA: TGTGCCTGGGCGCCAGAGGGGGTCAACTATGGCTACACCTTC
V: TRBV19; size: -; J: TRBJ1-5; D: -; CDR3: CASSIGQNSNQPQHF; DNA: TGTGCCAGTAGTATAGGGCAGAATAGCAATCAGCCCCAGCATTTT
V: TRBV19; size: -; J: TRBJ1-1; D: TRBD1; CDR3: CASSPQPGQHEAFF; DNA: TGTGCCAGTAGTCCACAACCGGGACAGCATGAAGCTTTCTTT
V: TRBV7-2; size: -; J: TRBJ1-2; D: TRBD1; CDR3: CASSLHRGDYGYTF; DNA: TGTGCCAGCAGCCTCCACAGGGGTGACTATGGCTACACCTTC